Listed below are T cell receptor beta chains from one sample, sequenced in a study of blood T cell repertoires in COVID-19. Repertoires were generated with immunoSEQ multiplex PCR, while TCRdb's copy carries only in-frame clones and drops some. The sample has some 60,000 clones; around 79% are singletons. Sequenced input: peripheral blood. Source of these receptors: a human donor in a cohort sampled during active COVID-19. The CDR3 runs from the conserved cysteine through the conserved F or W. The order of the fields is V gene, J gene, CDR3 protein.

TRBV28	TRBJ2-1	CASSNAGLAGGYNEQFF
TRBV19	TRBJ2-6	CASRRTAKGGANVLTF
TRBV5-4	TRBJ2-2	CASSLDLRRGGELFF
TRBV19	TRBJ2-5	CASSIGQGVQETQYF
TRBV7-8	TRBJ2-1	CASSPDRVGLAVAEQFF
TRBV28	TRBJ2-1	CASSGGVSYNEQFF
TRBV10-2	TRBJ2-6	CASNGQGTGANVLTF
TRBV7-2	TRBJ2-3	CASSSGHPDTQYF
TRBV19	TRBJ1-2	CASSMSLGYTF
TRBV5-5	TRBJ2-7	CASSRGGQGGYEQYF
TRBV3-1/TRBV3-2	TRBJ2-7	CASSPRGGYEQYF
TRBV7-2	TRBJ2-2	CASSLFGAGVIGELFF
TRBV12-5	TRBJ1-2	CASGLVRWRGAGGYTF
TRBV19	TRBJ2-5	CASRLQGEKTQYF
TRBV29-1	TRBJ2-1	CSVGTLLAAHNEQFF
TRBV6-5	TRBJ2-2	CASGVLVGELFF
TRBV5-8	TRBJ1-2	CASSRQGISYGYTF
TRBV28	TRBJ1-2	CASTEDIFNYGYTF
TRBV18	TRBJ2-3	CASSGTGVDTQYF
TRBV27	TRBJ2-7	CASSPGQGGYEQYF
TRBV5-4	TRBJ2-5	CASSQGQYGETQYF
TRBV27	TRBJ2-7	CALRDRSYEQYF
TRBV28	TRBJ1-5	CASSSRGQAVPQHF
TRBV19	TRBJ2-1	CASSIDLVGGTYNEQFF
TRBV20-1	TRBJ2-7	CSASDGTGSYEQYF
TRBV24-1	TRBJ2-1	CATSDPLLGVSNEQFF
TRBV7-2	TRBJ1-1	CASRPRLSEMNTEAFF
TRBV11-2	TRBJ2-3	CASSFVSGGTDTQYF
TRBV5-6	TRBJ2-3	CASSFGGRATDTQYF
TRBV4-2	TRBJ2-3	CASSQAGALTDTQYF
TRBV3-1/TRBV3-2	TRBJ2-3	CASSLFGQGSTDTQYF
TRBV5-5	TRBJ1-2	CASSPQRGLRGYTF
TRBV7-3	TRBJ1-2	CASSSRTGEGYTF
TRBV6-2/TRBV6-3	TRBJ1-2	CASSPREGAGRNYGYTF
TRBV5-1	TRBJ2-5	CASSLNLQETQYF
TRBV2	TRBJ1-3	CASSALLPGQGSGNTIYF
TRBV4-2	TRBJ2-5	CASSQEGVAVSQETQYF
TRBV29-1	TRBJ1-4	CSVVSGTRNEKLFF
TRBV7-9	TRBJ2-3	CASSLTGGGTDTQYF
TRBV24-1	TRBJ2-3	CATSGGLITDTQYF
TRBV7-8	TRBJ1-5	CASSPPDRGGQPQHF
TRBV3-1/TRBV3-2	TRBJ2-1	CASSQGMTPNEQFF
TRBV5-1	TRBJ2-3	CASSLVGGLEITDTQYF
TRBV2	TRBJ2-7	CASSKGAYEQYF
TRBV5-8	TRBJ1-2	CASSLDRIYGYTF
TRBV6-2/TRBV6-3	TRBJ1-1	CASSPRTVLGRDEAFF
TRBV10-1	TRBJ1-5	CASSENSGQPQHF
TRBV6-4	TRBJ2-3	CASSESGAFADTQYF
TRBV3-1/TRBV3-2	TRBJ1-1	CASSQERALNTEAFF
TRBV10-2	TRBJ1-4	CASSGQGATLREKLFF
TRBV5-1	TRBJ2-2	CASSLPGTGELFF
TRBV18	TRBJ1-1	CASSRLRANTEAFF
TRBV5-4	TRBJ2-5	CASSWLDRGETQYF
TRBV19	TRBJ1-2	CASSKGGRLERYTF
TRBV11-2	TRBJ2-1	CASSHSGSMQFF